The 19 T cell receptor beta chains below were found in one sample sequenced in a study of T cell repertoires in cytomegalovirus infection. TCRdb processed the reads anew with MiXCR; each CDR3 protein has one entry. This sample has some 700,000 distinct CDR3 sequences, with roughly 33% found just once. No antigen is known for these receptors. Sequencing was performed on cultured PBMCs, taken from culture after CMV antigen stimulation. The receptors were sampled from a human donor in good health (CMV status not recorded). Some clones in this sample may be carry-over from other donors' samples.

This clonotype was counted many times. The gene calls are TRBV7-2 and TRBJ2-1; 7 bases line up with TRBD1. The CDR3 runs 14 residues. Germline values: CDR1 SGHTA, CDR2 FQGNSA. With V trimmed by 1 base and J by 6 bases, 3 bases remained unmatched. The DNA of the CDR3 is TGTGCCAGCAGCTTAGGACCAGGGGGCAATGAGCAGTTCTTC. It specifies CASSLGPGGNEQFF.

This chain joins TRBV11-2 and TRBJ1-6; D uncertain. Trimming took 5 bases from V and 8 from J, leaving 19 bases between them. Germline-derived CDR1 and CDR2 are SGHAT and FQNNGV. This CDR3 has 16 residues. The CDR3 sequence is CASSDPRYTVDSPLHF. CDR3 DNA: TGTGCCAGCAGCGACCCCCGGTATACCGTCGATTCACCCCTCCACTTT.

The J gene is TRBJ1-1, the V gene TRBV4-1; no clear D gene. CDR1 MGHRA and CDR2 YSYEKL come from the germline V gene. The CDR3 length is 14 residues. Deletions cut 4 bases from V and 6 bases from J, with 15 bases between. The CDR3 nucleotides are TGCGCCAGCAGCCTCTCCCGCGGGGAGTCTGAAGCTTTCTTT. Translation: CASSLSRGESEAFF.

The chain joins TRBV19 to TRBJ2-3; D is unclear. Per germline, CDR1 LNHDA and CDR2 SQIVND (reference sequence). CDR3 length equals 14 residues. Trimming stripped 3 bases from V and 2 bases from J, with 9 bases between. The DNA of the CDR3 is TGTGCCAGTAGTATGATGCCTTCCACAGATACGCAGTATTTT. It codes for CASSMMPSTDTQYF.

This clonotype turned up a few times. In DNA, the CDR3 is TGTGCCAGTAGTACCTCCTGGACAGGGAGCTCCTACGAGCAGTACTTC. Protein sequence: CASSTSWTGSSYEQYF. The chain is built from TRBV19 and TRBJ2-7; TRBD1 agrees at 8 bases. The CDR3 is 16 amino acids. V trimming: 4 bases; J trimming: 0 bases; junction bases outside the gene matches: 8. CDR1 and CDR2 (germline): LNHDA, SQIVND (reference sequence). Full variable domain (remainder filled in from reference TRBV19 and TRBJ2-7): DGGITQSPKYLFRKEGQNVTLSCEQNLNHDAMYWYRQDPGQGLRLIYYSQIVNDFQKGDIAEGYSVSREKKESFPLTVTSAQKNPTAFYLCASSTSWTGSSYEQYFGPGTRLTVT.

V and J are TRBV14 and TRBJ1-1; D is unclear. Trimming removed 4 bases from V and 6 bases from J, with 12 bases in between. Per germline, CDR1 SGHDN and CDR2 FVKESK. The CDR3 is 13 residues long. The CDR3 DNA sequence: TGTGCCAGCAGCCGCCCACAGTCCCCTGAAGCTTTCTTT. Translating it yields CASSRPQSPEAFF.

This clonotype was counted between two and nine times. The CDR3 region is CASSRQQGPSGTGELFF. The CDR3 nucleotides read TGCGCCAGCAGCCGACAACAGGGCCCCTCAGGGACCGGGGAGCTGTTTTTT. The rearrangement uses TRBV23-1 and TRBJ2-2, with D possibly being TRBD1 (6 bases). TRBV23-1 is an ORF, and what it does is uncertain. CDR3 size: 17 residues. Deletions cut 6 bases from V and 5 bases from J, with 22 bases between.

V gene TRBV2 combines with J gene TRBJ2-2; D is ambiguous. This CDR3 contains 15 residues. Per the germline V gene, CDR1 is SNHLY and CDR2 is FYNNEI. Between the trimmed V and J ends, which lost 1 base and 0 bases, there was a span of 6 bases. CDR3 region: CASSEGWANTGELFF. The CDR3 DNA sequence: TGTGCCAGCAGTGAAGGATGGGCGAACACCGGGGAGCTGTTTTTT.

This clonotype was found a few times. V and J are TRBV11-3 and TRBJ1-1; 10 bases match TRBD1. The length of the CDR3 is 15 residues. Losses at the gene ends were 5 bases for V and 0 bases for J; bases not matched to a gene: 3. Germline CDR1 is SGHNT and CDR2 is YENEEA. The CDR3 DNA reads TGTGCCAGCAGCAAGGGACAGGGGATGAACACTGAAGCTTTCTTT. It yields the protein CASSKGQGMNTEAFF.

This clonotype was counted between two and nine times. V and J are TRBV4-3 and TRBJ2-6, with D unresolved. The CDR3 contains 16 residues. The germline V gene encodes CDR1 LGHNA and CDR2 YSLEER. V shed 5 bases and J shed 1 base, with 12 bases lying between them. CDR3 loop: CASSSYIASGANVLTF. The CDR3 DNA follows: TGCGCCAGCAGCTCCTACATCGCGTCTGGGGCCAACGTCCTGACTTTC.

The sample holds a few counts of this clonotype. The chain employs TRBV7-6 and TRBJ2-7; 10 nucleotides match TRBD2. The germline V gene has CDR1 SGHVS and CDR2 FNYEAQ. The V gene end was trimmed by 5 bases and the J gene end by 3 bases; junction bases not matched to a gene: 7. CDR3 length: 15 amino acids. CDR3 sequence: CASSPIAGGLYEQYF. Here the CDR3 DNA reads TGTGCCAGCAGCCCTATAGCGGGGGGCCTCTACGAGCAGTACTTC.

V gene TRBV5-5 combines with J gene TRBJ2-1, with 11 positions matching TRBD2. Per germline, CDR1 SGHKS and CDR2 YYEKEE (reference sequence). Trimming took 6 bases from V and 6 from J; bases not matched to a gene: 8. The CDR3 is made up of 15 amino acids. Here the CDR3 DNA reads TGTGCCAGCAACTTAGCGGGAGGGCCGGTCAATGAGCAGTTCTTC. This gives the protein CASNLAGGPVNEQFF.

The sample holds many counts of this clonotype. V usage is TRBV7-8 and J usage is TRBJ2-3; D ambiguous. This CDR3 comprises 14 residues. Looked up from germline, CDR1 is SGHVS and CDR2 is FQNEAQ. Trimming removed 3 bases from V and 6 bases from J, with 13 bases in between. CDR3 nucleotides: TGTGCCAGCAGCTTCGTTGGAACCGGGGATACGCAGTATTTT. It encodes CASSFVGTGDTQYF.

The V call is TRBV10-3, the J call TRBJ1-2; 8 bases align to TRBD1. J was trimmed by 8 bases and V by 0 bases; bases with no gene match: 2. CDR3 length: 13 residues. Germline assignment: CDR1 ENHRY and CDR2 SYGVKD. The CDR3 DNA sequence: TGTGCCATCAGTGAGTCGACAGGGGAAGGCTACACCTTC. It encodes CAISESTGEGYTF.

The V call is TRBV20-1, the J call TRBJ2-1, with TRBD2 matching 9 bases. Trimming at V came to 4 bases and at J to 4 bases, leaving 5 bases not matched to a gene. CDR3 length equals 14 residues. The germline CDR1 and CDR2 sequences are DFQATT and SNEGSKA (reference sequence). The DNA of the CDR3 is TGCAGTGCTAACTTAGCGGGAGAATACAATGAGCAGTTCTTC. As protein: CSANLAGEYNEQFF.

The chain couples TRBV10-3 to TRBJ1-5; D is unresolved. Looked up from germline, CDR1 is ENHRY and CDR2 is SYGVKD. Deletions cut 8 bases from V and 5 bases from J, with 13 bases between. The CDR3 length is 13 residues. The CDR3 DNA follows: TGTGCCATCCGTGGAGATGAAGATCAGCCCCAGCATTTT. This gives the protein CAIRGDEDQPQHF.

This clonotype appeared many times. The V call is TRBV7-2, the J call TRBJ2-1, with no clear D. CDR1 and CDR2 (germline): SGHTA, FQGNSA. With 3 bases removed from V and 10 bases from J, the gap between germline ends came to 13 bases. This CDR3 has 13 amino acids. Written as DNA, the CDR3 is TGTGCCAGCAGCTTTGGGCTTCTTCCGGAGCAGTTCTTC. Translation gives CASSFGLLPEQFF. Full variable domain (rest looked up from reference TRBV7-2 and TRBJ2-1): GAGVSQSPSNKVTEKGKDVELRCDPISGHTALYWYRQSLGQGLEFLIYFQGNSAPDKSGLPSDRFSAERTGGSVSTLTIQRTQQEDSAVYLCASSFGLLPEQFFGPGTRLTVL.

The table lists this clonotype with a few counts. This rearrangement joins TRBV5-6 to TRBJ2-4, with D perhaps being TRBD1 or TRBD2 (6 bases each). The V and J ends lost 4 bases and 4 bases respectively, with 15 bases between them. CDR1 is SGHDT, CDR2 YYEEEE, per germline. This CDR3 region has 15 residues. CDR3 coding DNA: TGTGCCAGCAGCCGGCCCAGGGGAGGAAAAAACATTCAGTACTTC. This encodes CASSRPRGGKNIQYF.

The V gene is TRBV25-1, the J gene TRBJ1-1; D gene unclear. The CDR3 contains 13 residues. Per the germline V gene, CDR1 is MGHDK and CDR2 is SYGVNS. V was shortened by 3 bases and J by 4 bases, with 9 bases between the two germline ends. The CDR3 region has the DNA TGTGCCAGCAGTGATTTGGAGACCACTGAAGCTTTCTTT. This codes for CASSDLETTEAFF.